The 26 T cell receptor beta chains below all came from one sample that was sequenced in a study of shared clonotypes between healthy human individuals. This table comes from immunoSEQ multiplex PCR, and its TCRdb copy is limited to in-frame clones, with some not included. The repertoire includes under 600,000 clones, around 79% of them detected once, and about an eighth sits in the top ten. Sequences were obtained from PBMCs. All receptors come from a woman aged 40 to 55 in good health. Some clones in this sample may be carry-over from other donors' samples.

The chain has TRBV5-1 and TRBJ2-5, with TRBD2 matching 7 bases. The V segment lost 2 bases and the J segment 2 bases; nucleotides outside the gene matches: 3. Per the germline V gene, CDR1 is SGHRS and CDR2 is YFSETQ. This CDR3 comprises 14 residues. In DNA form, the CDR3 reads TGCGCCAGCAGCTTTATCGGGGGGCAAGAGACCCAGTACTTC. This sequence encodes CASSFIGGQETQYF.

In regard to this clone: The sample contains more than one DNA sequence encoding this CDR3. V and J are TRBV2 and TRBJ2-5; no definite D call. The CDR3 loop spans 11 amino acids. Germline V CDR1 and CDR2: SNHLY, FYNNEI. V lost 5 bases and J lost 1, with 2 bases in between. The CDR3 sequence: CASSFQETQYF. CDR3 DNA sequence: TGTGCCAGCAGTTTCCAAGAGACCCAGTACTTC.

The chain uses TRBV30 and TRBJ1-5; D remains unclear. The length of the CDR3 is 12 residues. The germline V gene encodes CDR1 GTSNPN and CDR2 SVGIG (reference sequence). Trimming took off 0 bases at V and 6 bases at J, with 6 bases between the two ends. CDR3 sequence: CAWSVGPQPQHF. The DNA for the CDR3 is TGTGCCTGGAGTGTGGGTCCTCAGCCCCAGCATTTT. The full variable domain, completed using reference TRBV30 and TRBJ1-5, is SQTIHQWPATLVQPVGSPLSLECTVEGTSNPNLYWYRQAAGRGLQLLFYSVGIGQISSEVPQNLSASRPQDRQFILSSKKLLLSDSGFYLCAWSVGPQPQHFGDGTRLSIL.

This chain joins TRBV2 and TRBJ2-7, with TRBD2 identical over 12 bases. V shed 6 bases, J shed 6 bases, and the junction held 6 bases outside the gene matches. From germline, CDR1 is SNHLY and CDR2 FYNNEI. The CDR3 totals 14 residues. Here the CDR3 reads CASRRLAGEGEQYF. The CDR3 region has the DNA TGTGCCAGCAGGAGACTAGCGGGAGAGGGCGAGCAGTACTTC.

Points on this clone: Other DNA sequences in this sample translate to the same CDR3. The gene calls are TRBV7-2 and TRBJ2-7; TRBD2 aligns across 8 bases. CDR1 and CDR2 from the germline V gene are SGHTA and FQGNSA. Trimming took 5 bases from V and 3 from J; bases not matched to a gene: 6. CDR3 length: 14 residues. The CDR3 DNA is TGTGCCAGCAGCGCGGGACTAGAGATCTACGAGCAGTACTTC. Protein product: CASSAGLEIYEQYF. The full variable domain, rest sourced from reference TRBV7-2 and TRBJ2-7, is GAGVSQSPSNKVTEKGKDVELRCDPISGHTALYWYRQSLGQGLEFLIYFQGNSAPDKSGLPSDRFSAERTGGSVSTLTIQRTQQEDSAVYLCASSAGLEIYEQYFGPGTRLTVT.

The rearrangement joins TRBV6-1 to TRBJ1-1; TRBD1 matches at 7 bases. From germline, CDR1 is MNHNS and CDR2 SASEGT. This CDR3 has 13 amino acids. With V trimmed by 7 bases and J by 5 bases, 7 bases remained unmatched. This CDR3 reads CASTAGGRTEAFF. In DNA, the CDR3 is TGTGCCAGCACCGCAGGGGGAAGGACTGAAGCTTTCTTT.

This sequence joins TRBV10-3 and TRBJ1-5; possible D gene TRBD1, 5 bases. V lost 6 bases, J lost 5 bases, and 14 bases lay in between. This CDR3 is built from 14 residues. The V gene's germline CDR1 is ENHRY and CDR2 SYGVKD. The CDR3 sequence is CAIRTDNDDQPQHF. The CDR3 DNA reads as TGTGCCATCAGAACGGACAACGATGATCAGCCCCAGCATTTT.

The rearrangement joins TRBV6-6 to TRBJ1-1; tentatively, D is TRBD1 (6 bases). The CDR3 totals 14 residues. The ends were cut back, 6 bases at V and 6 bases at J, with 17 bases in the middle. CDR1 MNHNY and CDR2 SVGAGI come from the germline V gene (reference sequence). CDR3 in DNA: TGTGCCAGCAGGAAACAGGGTACGAGGGCTGAAGCTTTCTTT. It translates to CASRKQGTRAEAFF.

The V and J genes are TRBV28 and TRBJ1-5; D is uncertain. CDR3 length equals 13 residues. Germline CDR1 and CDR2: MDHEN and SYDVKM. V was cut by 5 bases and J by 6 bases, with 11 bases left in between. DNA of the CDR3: TGTGCCAGCAGTATTCCGGGTAGTCAGCCCCAGCATTTT. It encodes CASSIPGSQPQHF.

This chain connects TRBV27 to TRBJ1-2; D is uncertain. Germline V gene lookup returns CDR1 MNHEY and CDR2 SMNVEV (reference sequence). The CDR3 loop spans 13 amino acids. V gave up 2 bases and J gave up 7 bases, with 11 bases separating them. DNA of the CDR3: TGTGCCAGCAGTTTAGAAGGGTCAGGTGGCTACACCTTC. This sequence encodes CASSLEGSGGYTF.

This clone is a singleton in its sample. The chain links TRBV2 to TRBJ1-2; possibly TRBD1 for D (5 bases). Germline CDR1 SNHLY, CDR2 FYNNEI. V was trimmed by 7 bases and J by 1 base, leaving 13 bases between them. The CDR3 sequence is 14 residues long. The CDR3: CASILDRHNYGYTF. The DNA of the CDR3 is TGTGCCAGCATTCTAGACAGACATAACTATGGCTACACCTTC. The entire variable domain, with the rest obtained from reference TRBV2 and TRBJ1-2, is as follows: EPEVTQTPSHQVTQMGQEVILRCVPISNHLYFYWYRQILGQKVEFLVSFYNNEISEKSEIFDDQFSVERPDGSNFTLKIRSTKLEDSAMYFCASILDRHNYGYTFGSGTRLTVV.

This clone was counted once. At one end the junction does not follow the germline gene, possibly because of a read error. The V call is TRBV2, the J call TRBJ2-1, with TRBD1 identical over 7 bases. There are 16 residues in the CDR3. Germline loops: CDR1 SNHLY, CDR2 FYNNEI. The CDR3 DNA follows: TGTGCCAGCAGTGGCCCAGGGACAGTAGGCCTGAATGCGCAGTTCTTC. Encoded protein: CASSGPGTVGLNAQFF.

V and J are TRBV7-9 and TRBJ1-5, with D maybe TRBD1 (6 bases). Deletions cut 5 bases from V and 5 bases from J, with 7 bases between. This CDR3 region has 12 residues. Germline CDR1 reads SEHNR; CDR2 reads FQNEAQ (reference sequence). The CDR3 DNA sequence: TGTGCCAGCAGCAACAGGGATCAGCCCCAGCATTTT. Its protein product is CASSNRDQPQHF.

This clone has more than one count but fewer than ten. The CDR3 sequence is CAWSPFGRGESYEQYF. As DNA, the CDR3 is TGTGCCTGGAGTCCGTTCGGGAGGGGCGAGTCCTACGAGCAGTACTTC. The chain couples TRBV30 to TRBJ2-7, with 8 bases lining up with TRBD2. This CDR3 contains 16 residues. Germline V gene sequence: CDR1 GTSNPN, CDR2 SVGIG (reference sequence). V lost 2 bases, J lost 1 base, and 10 bases stayed unmatched.

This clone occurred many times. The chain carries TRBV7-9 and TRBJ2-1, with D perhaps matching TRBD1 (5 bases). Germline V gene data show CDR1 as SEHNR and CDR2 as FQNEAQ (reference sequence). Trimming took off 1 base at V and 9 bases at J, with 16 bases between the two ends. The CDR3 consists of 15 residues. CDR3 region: CASSLGLGLDSEQFF. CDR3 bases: TGTGCCAGCAGCTTAGGGTTGGGCTTAGACAGTGAGCAGTTCTTC.

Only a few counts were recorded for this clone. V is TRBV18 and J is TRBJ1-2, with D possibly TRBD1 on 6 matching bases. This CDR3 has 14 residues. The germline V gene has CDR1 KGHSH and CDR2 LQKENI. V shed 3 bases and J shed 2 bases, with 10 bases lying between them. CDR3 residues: CASSPGQLNYGYTF. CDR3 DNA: TGTGCCAGCTCACCGGGACAACTAAACTATGGCTACACCTTC.

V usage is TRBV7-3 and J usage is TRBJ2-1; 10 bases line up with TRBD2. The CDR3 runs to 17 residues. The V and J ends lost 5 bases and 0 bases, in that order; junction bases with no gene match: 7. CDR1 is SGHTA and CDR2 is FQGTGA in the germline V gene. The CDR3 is CASSSGTSVSSYNEQFF. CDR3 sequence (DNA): TGTGCCAGCAGCAGCGGGACTAGCGTAAGCTCCTACAATGAGCAGTTCTTC.

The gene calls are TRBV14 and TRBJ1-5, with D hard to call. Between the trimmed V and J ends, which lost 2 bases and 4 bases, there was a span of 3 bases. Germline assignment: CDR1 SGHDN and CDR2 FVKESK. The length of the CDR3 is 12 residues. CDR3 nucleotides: TGTGCCAGCAGCCAACCGAATCAGCCCCAGCATTTT. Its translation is CASSQPNQPQHF. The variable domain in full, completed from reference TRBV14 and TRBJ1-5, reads EAGVTQFPSHSVIEKGQTVTLRCDPISGHDNLYWYRRVMGKEIKFLLHFVKESKQDESGMPNNRFLAERTGGTYSTLKVQPAELEDSGVYFCASSQPNQPQHFGDGTRLSIL.

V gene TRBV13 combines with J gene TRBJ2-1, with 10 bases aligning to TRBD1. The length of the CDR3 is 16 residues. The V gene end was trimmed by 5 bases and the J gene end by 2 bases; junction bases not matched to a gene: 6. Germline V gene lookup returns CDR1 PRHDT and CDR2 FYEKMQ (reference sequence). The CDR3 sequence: CASSPPGTGAYNEQFF. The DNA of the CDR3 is TGTGCCAGCAGCCCCCCCGGGACAGGGGCCTACAATGAGCAGTTCTTC.

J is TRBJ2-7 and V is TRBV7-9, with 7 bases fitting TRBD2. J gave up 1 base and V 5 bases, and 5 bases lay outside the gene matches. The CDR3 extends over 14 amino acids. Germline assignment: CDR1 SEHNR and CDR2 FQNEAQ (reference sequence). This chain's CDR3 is CASSIGLVSYEQYF. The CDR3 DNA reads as TGTGCCAGCAGCATCGGACTAGTTTCCTACGAGCAGTACTTC.

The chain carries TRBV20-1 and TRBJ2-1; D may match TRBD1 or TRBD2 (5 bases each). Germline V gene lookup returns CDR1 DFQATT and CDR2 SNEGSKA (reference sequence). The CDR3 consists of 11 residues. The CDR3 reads CSAQGRDEQFF. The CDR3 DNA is TGCAGCGCTCAGGGACGGGATGAGCAGTTCTTC.

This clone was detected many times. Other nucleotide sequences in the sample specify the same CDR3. The CDR3 spells CASSEEGISSYEQYF. In DNA, the CDR3 is TGTGCCAGCAGTGAAGAGGGCATTTCCTCCTACGAGCAGTACTTC. The chain employs TRBV6-1 and TRBJ2-7; D gene unclear. Per germline, CDR1 MNHNS and CDR2 SASEGT. V was pared by 1 base and J by 0 bases, with 10 bases between. The CDR3 extends over 15 amino acids.

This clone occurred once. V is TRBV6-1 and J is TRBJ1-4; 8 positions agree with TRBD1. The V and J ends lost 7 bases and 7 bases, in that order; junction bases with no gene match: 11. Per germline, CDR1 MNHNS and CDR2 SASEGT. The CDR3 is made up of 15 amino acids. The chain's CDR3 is CASKVGQGTGEKLFF. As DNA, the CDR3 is TGTGCCAGCAAAGTAGGACAGGGTACCGGTGAAAAACTGTTTTTT.

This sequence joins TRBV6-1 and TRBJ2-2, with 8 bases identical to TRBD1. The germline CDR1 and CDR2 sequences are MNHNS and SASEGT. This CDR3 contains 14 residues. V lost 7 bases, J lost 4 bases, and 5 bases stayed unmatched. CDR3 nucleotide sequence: TGTGCCAGCATGACAGGGGCGGGCACCGGGGAGCTGTTTTTT. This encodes CASMTGAGTGELFF.

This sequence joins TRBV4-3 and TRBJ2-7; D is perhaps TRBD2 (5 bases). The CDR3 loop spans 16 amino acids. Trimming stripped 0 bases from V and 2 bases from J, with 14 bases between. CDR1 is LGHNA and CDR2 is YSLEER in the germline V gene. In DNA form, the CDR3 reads TGCGCCAGCAGCCAAGATATAAGGCTAGCCGCCTACGAGCAGTACTTC. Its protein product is CASSQDIRLAAYEQYF.

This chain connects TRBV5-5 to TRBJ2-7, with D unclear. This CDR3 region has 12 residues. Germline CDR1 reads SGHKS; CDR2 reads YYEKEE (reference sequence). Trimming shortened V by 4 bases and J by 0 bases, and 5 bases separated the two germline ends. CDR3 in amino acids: CASSPSSYEQYF. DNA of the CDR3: TGTGCCAGCAGCCCAAGCTCCTACGAGCAGTACTTC.